The 9 T cell receptor beta chains in this list originate from one sample, sequenced in a study of T cells in Graves' hyperthyroidism and ophthalmopathy (dated by TCRdb to about 2019). The library was obtained by multiplex PCR. Data came from an Illumina HiSeq 2000. The TCR beta CDR3 regions were amplified from RNA transcripts. For the first round of RT-PCR on the TCR CDR3, the HTBI primer set was used together with the Qiagen OneStep RT-PCR kit. TCRdb passed the public sequencing reads through fastp at Q25 and MiXCR, retaining productive beta sequences. Each CDR3 protein gets just one entry, which takes the most common genes and DNA from the rows behind it. Recorded for this sample are some 570,000 distinct CDR3 sequences; 14% of them occurred a single time. The ten most abundant clones make up more than 6% of the sample. Sequenced sample: blood. The receptors here all came from a woman aged 18-29 years with Graves' ophthalmopathy.

This clonotype has a count of ten or more. V gene TRBV28 combines with J gene TRBJ2-1; D tentatively fits TRBD1 or TRBD2 (5 bases each). Germline assignment: CDR1 MDHEN and CDR2 SYDVKM. This CDR3 is built from 15 residues. Trimming took 6 bases from V and 3 from J, leaving 15 bases between them. CDR3 in DNA: TGTGCCAGCAGCCACGGGGCTGGAGGCTACAATGAGCAGTTCTTC. Residues: CASSHGAGGYNEQFF.

A few counts support this clonotype. The genes are TRBV16 and TRBJ1-2, with D possibly matching TRBD1 (5 bases). Trimming pared 4 bases from V and 2 bases from J, leaving 17 bases between. The CDR3 runs 16 residues. CDR1 and CDR2 from the germline V gene are KGHSY and FQNENV. The CDR3 protein is CASSLPGTQTNYGYTF. The CDR3 DNA sequence: TGTGCCAGCAGCCTCCCAGGGACCCAAACCAACTATGGCTACACCTTC.

The chain has TRBV19 and TRBJ2-1; 14 positions agree with TRBD2. The CDR3 contains 18 residues. Germline assignment: CDR1 LNHDA and CDR2 SQIVND (reference sequence). V gave up 7 bases and J gave up 0 bases; unmatched junction bases: 8. The CDR3 sequence is CASTGLAGVGSSYNEQFF. The CDR3 DNA sequence: TGTGCCAGTACGGGACTAGCGGGAGTGGGAAGCTCCTACAATGAGCAGTTCTTC.

This clonotype was seen more than once but under ten times. The CDR3 region has the DNA TGTGCCACCAGTGACTCACAGGGGAAGTACTTC. This sequence encodes CATSDSQGKYF. This sequence joins TRBV24-1 and TRBJ2-5, with TRBD1 identical over 7 bases. Germline loops: CDR1 KGHDR, CDR2 SFDVKD. Trimming removed 4 bases from V and 12 bases from J; junction bases left unmatched: 4. The CDR3 totals 11 residues.

This clonotype was picked up many times. This chain connects TRBV5-1 to TRBJ2-7; possibly TRBD2 for D (6 bases). Trimming pared 0 bases from V and 0 bases from J, leaving 16 bases between. CDR1 and CDR2 from the germline V gene are SGHRS and YFSETQ. The CDR3 spans 17 residues. CDR3 region: CASSLAPGEAFSYEQYF. The CDR3 bases are TGCGCCAGCAGCTTGGCCCCGGGGGAGGCTTTCTCCTACGAGCAGTACTTC.

The chain is built from TRBV12-3 or TRBV12-4 and TRBJ2-2, with 7 positions matching TRBD1. The V segment lost 10 bases and the J segment 0 bases; nucleotides outside the gene matches: 5. The CDR3 has 14 residues. The CDR3 region is CATIDRANTGELFF. For the CDR3, the DNA is TGTGCCACCATCGACAGGGCGAACACCGGGGAGCTGTTTTTT.

This clonotype showed up just a few times. The chain joins TRBV19 to TRBJ2-5, with TRBD1 matching over 12 bases. Germline CDR1 LNHDA, CDR2 SQIVND (reference sequence). Germline trimming cut 8 bases from V and 5 bases from J; bases unmatched to any gene: 9. This CDR3 is 15 amino acids long. The CDR3 coding sequence is TGTGCCAGTCACCCTAAGGGGACAGGGGGCGAGACCCAGTACTTC. Translating gives CASHPKGTGGETQYF.

This clonotype has a count of ten or more. This sequence joins TRBV12-3 or TRBV12-4 and TRBJ1-1; D unresolved. With 6 bases removed from V and 7 bases from J, the gap between germline ends came to 9 bases. There are 11 residues in the CDR3. CDR3 in amino acids: CASSLLVEAFF. DNA for the CDR3: TGTGCCAGCAGCCTCCTCGTTGAAGCTTTCTTT.

This chain connects TRBV5-8 to TRBJ1-4; D is undetermined. Per germline, CDR1 SGHTS and CDR2 YDEGEE. Trimming left V 0 bases short and J 0 bases short, with 9 bases between. The CDR3 length is 16 residues. The CDR3 spells CASSLGGRSTNEKLFF. The CDR3 DNA is TGTGCCAGCAGCTTGGGAGGACGGTCAACTAATGAAAAACTGTTTTTT.